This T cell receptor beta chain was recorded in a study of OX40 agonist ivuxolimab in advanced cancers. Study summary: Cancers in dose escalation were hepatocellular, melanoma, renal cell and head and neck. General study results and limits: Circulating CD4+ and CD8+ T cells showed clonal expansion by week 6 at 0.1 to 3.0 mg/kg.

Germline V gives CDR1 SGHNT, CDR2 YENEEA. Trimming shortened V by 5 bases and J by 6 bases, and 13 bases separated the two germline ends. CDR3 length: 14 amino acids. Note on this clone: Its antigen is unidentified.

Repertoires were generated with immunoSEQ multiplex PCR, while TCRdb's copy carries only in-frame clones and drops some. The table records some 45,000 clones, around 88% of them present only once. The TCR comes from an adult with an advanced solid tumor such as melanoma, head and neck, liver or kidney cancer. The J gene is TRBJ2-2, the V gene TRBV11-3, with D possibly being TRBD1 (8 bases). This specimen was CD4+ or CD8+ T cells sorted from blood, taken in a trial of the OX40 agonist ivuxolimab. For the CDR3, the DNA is TGTGCCAGCAGCCAGGGGGCGGGGGCCGGGGAGCTGTTTTTT. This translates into CASSQGAGAGELFF.